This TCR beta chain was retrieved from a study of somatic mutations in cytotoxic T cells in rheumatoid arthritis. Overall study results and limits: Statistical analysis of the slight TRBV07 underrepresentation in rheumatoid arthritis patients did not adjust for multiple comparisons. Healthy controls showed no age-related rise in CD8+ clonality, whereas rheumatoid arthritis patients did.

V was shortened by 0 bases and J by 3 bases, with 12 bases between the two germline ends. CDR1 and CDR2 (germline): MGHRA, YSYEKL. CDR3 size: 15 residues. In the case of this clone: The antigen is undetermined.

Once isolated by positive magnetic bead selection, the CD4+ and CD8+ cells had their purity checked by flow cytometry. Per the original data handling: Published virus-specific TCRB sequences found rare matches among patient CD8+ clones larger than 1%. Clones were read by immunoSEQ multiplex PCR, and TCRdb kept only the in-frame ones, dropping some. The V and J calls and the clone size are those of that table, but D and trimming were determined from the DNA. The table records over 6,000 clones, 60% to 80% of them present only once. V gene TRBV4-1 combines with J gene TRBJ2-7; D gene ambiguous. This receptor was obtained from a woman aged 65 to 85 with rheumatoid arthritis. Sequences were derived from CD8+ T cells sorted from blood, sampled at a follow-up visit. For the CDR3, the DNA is TGCGCCAGCAGCCAAGATCGGGCTCGGGTCTACGAGCAGTACTTC. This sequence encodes CASSQDRARVYEQYF.